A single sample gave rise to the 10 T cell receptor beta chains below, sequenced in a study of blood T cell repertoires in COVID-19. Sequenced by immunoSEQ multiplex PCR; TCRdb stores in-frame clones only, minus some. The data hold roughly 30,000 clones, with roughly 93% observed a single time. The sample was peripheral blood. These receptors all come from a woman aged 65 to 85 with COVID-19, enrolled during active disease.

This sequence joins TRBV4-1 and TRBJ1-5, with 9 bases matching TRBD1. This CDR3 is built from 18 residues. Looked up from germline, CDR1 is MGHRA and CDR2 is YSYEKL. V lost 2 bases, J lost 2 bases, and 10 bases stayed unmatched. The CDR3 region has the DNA TGCGCCAGCAGCCAAACGAGGACAGGGGCCATGGGCAATCAGCCCCAGCATTTT. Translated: CASSQTRTGAMGNQPQHF.

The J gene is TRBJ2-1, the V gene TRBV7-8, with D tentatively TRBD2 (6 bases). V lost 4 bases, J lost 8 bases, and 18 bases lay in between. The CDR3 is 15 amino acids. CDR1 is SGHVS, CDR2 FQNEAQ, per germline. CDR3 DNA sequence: TGTGCCAGCAGCTACGGGACTGCCTTTTTCGATGAGCAGTTCTTC. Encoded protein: CASSYGTAFFDEQFF.

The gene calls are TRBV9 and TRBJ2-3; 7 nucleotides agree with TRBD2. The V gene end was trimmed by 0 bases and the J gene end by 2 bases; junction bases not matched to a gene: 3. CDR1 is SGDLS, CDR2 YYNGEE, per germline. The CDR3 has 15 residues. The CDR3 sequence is CASSVGGSLTDTQYF. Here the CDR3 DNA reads TGTGCCAGCAGCGTAGGCGGGAGTCTCACAGATACGCAGTATTTT.

The CDR3 protein is CASRYKTVYEQYF. The CDR3 DNA reads as TGTGCCAGCAGATACAAGACAGTCTACGAGCAGTACTTC. This chain uses TRBV6-5 with TRBJ2-7, with a tentative D call TRBD1 (5 bases). V was pared by 6 bases and J by 3 bases, with 12 bases between. CDR1 is MNHEY and CDR2 is SVGAGI in the germline V gene. This CDR3 has 13 amino acids.

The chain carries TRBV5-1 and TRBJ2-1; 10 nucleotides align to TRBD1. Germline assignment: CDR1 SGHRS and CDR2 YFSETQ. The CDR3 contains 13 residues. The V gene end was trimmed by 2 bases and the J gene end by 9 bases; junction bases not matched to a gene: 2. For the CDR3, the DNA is TGCGCCAGCAGCTTTCGGGACAGGGGTGAGCAGTTCTTC. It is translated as CASSFRDRGEQFF. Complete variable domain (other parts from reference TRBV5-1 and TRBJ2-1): KAGVTQTPRYLIKTRGQQVTLSCSPISGHRSVSWYQQTPGQGLQFLFEYFSETQRNKGNFPGRFSGRQFSNSRSEMNVSTLELGDSALYLCASSFRDRGEQFFGPGTRLTVL.

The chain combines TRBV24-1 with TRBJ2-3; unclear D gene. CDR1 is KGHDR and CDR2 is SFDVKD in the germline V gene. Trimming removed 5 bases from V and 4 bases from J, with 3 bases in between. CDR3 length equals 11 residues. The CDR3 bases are TGTGCCACCAGTGCTTCAGATACGCAGTATTTT. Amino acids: CATSASDTQYF.

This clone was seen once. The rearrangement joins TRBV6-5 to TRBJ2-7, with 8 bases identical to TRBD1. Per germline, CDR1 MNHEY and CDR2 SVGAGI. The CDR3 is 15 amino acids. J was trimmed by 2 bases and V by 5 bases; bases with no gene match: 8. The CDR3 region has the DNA TGTGCCAGCAGTAGAGGGGACAGGCTGACCTACGAGCAGTACTTC. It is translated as CASSRGDRLTYEQYF.

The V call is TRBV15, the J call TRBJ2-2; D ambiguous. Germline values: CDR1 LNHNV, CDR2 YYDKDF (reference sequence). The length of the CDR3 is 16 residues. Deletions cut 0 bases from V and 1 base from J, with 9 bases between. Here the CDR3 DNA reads TGTGCCACCAGCAGAGATTTAGTCGGGAACACCGGGGAGCTGTTTTTT. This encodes CATSRDLVGNTGELFF.

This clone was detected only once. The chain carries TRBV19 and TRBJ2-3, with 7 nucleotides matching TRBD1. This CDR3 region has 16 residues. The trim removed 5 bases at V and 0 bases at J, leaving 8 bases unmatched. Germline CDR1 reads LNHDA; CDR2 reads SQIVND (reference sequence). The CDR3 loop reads CASSYTGQLSTDTQYF. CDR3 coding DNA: TGTGCCAGTAGTTATACGGGACAGCTAAGCACAGATACGCAGTATTTT.

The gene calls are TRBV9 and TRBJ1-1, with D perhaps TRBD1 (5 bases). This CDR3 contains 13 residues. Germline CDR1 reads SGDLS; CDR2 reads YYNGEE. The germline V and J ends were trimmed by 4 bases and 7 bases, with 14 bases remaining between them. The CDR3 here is CASSPRVQGEAFF. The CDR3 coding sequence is TGTGCCAGCAGCCCCAGGGTTCAGGGTGAAGCTTTCTTT.